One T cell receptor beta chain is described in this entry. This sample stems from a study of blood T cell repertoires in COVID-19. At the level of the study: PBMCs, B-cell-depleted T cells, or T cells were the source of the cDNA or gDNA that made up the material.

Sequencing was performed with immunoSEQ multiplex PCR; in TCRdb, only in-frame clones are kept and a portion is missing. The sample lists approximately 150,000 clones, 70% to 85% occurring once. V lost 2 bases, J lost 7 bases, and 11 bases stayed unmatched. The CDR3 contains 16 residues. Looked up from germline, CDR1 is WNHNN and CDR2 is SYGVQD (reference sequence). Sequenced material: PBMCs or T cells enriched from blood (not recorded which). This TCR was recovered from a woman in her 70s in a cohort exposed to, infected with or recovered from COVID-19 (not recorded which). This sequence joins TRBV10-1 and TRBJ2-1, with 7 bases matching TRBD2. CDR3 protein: CASSEQAGVPPNEQFF. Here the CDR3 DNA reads TGCGCCAGCAGTGAGCAGGCGGGAGTCCCTCCGAATGAGCAGTTCTTC.